This T cell receptor beta chain was captured by sequencing in a study of monozygotic twins with inflammatory bowel disease. Unfractionated whole blood yielded total RNA, and T cells were not sorted. The germline gives CDR1 MNHEY, CDR2 SMNVEV (reference sequence). The CDR3 loop spans 13 amino acids. Eight distinct reactions (per sample) were used to make the cDNA. TCRdb derives one entry per CDR3 protein from the 5' RACE reads, leaving out DNA. With 200,000 to 250,000 distinct CDR3 sequences in the sample, the ten largest clones hold 7.5% to 9.5%. Source material: blood. V and J are TRBV27 and TRBJ2-7; the TCRdb call, TRBD1, lacks DNA for checking. The sequence was collected from a human donor with ulcerative colitis or Crohn's disease, or a healthy co-twin of an affected twin (not recorded which). CDR3 region: CASSSLQVGYQYF.